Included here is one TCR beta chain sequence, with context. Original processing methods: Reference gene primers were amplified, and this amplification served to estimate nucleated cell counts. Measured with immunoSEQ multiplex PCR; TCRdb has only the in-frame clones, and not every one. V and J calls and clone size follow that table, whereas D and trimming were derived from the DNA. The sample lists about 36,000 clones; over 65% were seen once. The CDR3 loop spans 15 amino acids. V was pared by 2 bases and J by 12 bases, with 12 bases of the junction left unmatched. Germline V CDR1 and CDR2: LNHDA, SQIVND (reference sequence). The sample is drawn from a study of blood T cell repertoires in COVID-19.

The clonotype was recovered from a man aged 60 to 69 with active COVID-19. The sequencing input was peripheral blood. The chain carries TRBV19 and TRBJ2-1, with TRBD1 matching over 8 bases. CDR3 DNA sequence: TGTGCCAGTAGTATACTGGAGCAGGGGGCGCGTTTGCAGTTCTTC. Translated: CASSILEQGARLQFF.